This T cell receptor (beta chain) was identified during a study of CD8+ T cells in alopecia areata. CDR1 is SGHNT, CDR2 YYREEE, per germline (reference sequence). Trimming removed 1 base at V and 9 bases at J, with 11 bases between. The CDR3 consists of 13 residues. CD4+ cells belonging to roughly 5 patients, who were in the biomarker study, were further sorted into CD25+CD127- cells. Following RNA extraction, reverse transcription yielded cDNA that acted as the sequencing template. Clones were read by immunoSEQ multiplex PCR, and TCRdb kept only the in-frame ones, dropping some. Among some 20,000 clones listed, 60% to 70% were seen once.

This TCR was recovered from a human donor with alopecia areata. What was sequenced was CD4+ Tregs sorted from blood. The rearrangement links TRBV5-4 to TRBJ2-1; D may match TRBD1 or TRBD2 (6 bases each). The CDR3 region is CASSLWGAAEQFF. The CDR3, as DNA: TGTGCCAGCAGCTTGTGGGGGGCTGCTGAGCAGTTCTTC.